Listed below are T cell receptor beta chains from one sample, sequenced in a study of PD-1 blockade in classical Hodgkin lymphoma. Libraries were prepared by immunoSEQ multiplex PCR; TCRdb keeps only in-frame clonotypes and omits some of them. The sample consists of about 40,000 clones, 76% of them appearing once. Sequenced here: peripheral blood mononuclear cells (PBMCs), sampled at baseline. All receptors derive from a human donor with classical Hodgkin lymphoma. CDR3s include the opening cysteine and the closing phenylalanine or tryptophan. Fields, in order: D gene, clone size, J gene, V gene, CDR3 DNA, CDR3 protein. A D gene is named only where the DNA matches it firmly. Only some rows state a clone size, as once, few, many or a class for expanded clones.

-	-	TRBJ2-7	TRBV11-2	TGTGCCAGCAGCCCCCTACAGGGATATAGTTACGAGCAGTACTTC	CASSPLQGYSYEQYF
-	-	TRBJ2-3	TRBV7-3	TGTGCCAGCAGCCGTACAAACCACCCAGATACGCAGTATTTT	CASSRTNHPDTQYF
TRBD1	once	TRBJ2-3	TRBV6-5	TGTGCCAGCAGCCTACAGGGGAAAGGCACAGATACGCAGTATTTT	CASSLQGKGTDTQYF
-	-	TRBJ1-3	TRBV4-1	TGCGCCAGCAGCCAAAGACTCTCTGGAAACACCATATATTTT	CASSQRLSGNTIYF
-	-	TRBJ2-6	TRBV27	TGTGCCAGCAGTTTATATGGGTATGGCAGGGCGTCAGGGGCCAACGTCCTGACTTTC	CASSLYGYGRASGANVLTF
-	-	TRBJ1-2	TRBV28	TGTGCCAGCAGTTTGGGGCAGGGGAACTATGGCTACACCTTC	CASSLGQGNYGYTF
-	-	TRBJ2-3	TRBV5-1	TGCGCCAGCAGCTTGGTTCCGGGGGACACAGATACGCAGTATTTT	CASSLVPGDTDTQYF
-	-	TRBJ2-1	TRBV2	TGTGCCAGCATCTACGGCGAGGGAAGGTTTAATGAGCAGTTCTTC	CASIYGEGRFNEQFF